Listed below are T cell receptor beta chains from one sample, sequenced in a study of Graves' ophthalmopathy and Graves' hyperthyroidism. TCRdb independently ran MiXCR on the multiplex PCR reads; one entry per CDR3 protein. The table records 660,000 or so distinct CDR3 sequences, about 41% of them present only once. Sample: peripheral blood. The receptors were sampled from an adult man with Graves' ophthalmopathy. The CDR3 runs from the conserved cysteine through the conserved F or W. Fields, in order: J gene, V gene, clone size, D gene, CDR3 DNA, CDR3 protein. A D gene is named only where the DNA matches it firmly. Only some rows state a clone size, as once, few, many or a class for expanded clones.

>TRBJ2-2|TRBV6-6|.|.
TGTGCCAGCAGTTACTCGGTGTACATGAACACCGGGGAGCTGTTTTTT
CASSYSVYMNTGELFF
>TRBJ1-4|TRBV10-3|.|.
TGTGCCAGCAGGAGGCCAACTAATGAAAAACTGTTTTTT
CASRRPTNEKLFF
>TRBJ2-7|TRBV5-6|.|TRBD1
TGTGCCAGCGAGGGCGGGACAGGGGTCTACGAGCAGTACTTC
CASEGGTGVYEQYF
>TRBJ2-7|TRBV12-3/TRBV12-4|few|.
TGTGCCAGCAGTCTCACAGAAATCTACGAGCAGTACTTC
CASSLTEIYEQYF
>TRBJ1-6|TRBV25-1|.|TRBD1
TGTGCCAGCAGGGGAGGTGACAGGGGTAATTCACCCCTCCACTTT
CASRGGDRGNSPLHF
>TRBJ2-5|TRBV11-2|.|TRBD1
TGTGCCAGCAGCTCCCCGGGACAGCCACAAGAGACCCAGTACTTC
CASSSPGQPQETQYF
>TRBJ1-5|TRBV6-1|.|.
TGTGCCAGCACCACGGGGGGGCAGCCCCAGCATTTT
CASTTGGQPQHF
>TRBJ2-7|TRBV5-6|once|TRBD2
TGTGCCAGCACCGGGACTAGCGGGAGGGGGAAGTACTTC
CASTGTSGRGKYF
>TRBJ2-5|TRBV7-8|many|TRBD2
TGTGCCAGCAGCGCCCGCTCCGGACTAGCGGAAGAGACCCAGTACTTC
CASSARSGLAEETQYF
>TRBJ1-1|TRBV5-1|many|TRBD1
TGCGCCAGCAGCTTGCGGGACAGAGGTCCTGAAGCTTTCTTT
CASSLRDRGPEAFF
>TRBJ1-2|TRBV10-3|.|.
TGTGCCATCAGTGAGAGGGGAAGCTCTGGAAACACCTTC
CAISERGSSGNTF
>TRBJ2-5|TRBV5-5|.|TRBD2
TGTGCCAGCAGCTTGTATTTGGCTAGCGGGAGGCGGGAGACCCAGTACTTC
CASSLYLASGRRETQYF
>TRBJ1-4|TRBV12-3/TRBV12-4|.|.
TGTGCCAGCACCTTATACCAGGGATCCGGGGGAAAACTGTTTTTT
CASTLYQGSGGKLFF
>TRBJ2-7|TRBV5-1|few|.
TGCGCCAGCAGCTTCTACAGTATCGGCTACGAGCAGTACTTC
CASSFYSIGYEQYF
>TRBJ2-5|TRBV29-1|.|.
TGCAGCGTATCCAGAGTCCAAGAGACCCAGACTTTATACTTC
CSVSRVQETQTLYF
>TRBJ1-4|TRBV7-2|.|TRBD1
TGTGCCAGCAGCTCACCGAGGGACAGGAATGAAAAACTGTTTTTT
CASSSPRDRNEKLFF
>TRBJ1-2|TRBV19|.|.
TGTGCCAGTAGGATAGGGGGGGGGACTGCCTATGGCTACACCTTC
CASRIGGGTAYGYTF
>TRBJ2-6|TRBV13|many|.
TGTGCCAGCAGCGATCGACAGAGCTCTGGGGCCAACGTCCTGACTTTC
CASSDRQSSGANVLTF
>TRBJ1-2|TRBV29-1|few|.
TGCAGCGTCGGGACAGGCTACACCTTC
CSVGTGYTF
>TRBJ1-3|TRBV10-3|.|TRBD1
TGTGCCATCAGTGAGCGGGGACAGGGGGGAAACACCATATATTTT
CAISERGQGGNTIYF
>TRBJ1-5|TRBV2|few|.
TGTGCCAGCAGCACAGGAGGGCAGAATCAGCCCCAGCATTTT
CASSTGGQNQPQHF
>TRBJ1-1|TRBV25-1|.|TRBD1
TGTGCCAGCAGAGGGGATGGGGCAGGGGGGGAGGCTTTCTTT
CASRGDGAGGEAFF
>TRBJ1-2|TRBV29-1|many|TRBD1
TGCAGCGTTATGGGACAGCTCGACTATGGCTACACCTTC
CSVMGQLDYGYTF
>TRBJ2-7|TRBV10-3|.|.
TGTGCCAGGAGGCCTCGGACTCGATCCTACGAGCAGTACTTC
CARRPRTRSYEQYF
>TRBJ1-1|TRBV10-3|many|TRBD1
TGTGCCATCAGGGAGGGACAGGGAGATACTGAAGCTTTCTTT
CAIREGQGDTEAFF
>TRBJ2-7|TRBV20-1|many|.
TGCAGTGCTAGAGGGACTGCAACACCCTACGAGCAGTACTTC
CSARGTATPYEQYF
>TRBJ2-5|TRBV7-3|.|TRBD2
TGTGCCAGCAGCGCCCGCTCCGGACTAGCGGGACGAGAGACCCAGTACTTC
CASSARSGLAGRETQYF
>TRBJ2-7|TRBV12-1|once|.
TGTGCCAGCAGCCCAGAACAGGGACCCTACGAGCAGTACTTC
CASSPEQGPYEQYF
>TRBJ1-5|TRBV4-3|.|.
TGCGCCAGCAGCCAAGGACGGGGAGGGCAGAATCAGCCCCAGCATTTT
CASSQGRGGQNQPQHF
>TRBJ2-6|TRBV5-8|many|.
TGTGCCAGCAGTCTTACAGGGTCTGGGGCCAACGTCCTGACTTTC
CASSLTGSGANVLTF